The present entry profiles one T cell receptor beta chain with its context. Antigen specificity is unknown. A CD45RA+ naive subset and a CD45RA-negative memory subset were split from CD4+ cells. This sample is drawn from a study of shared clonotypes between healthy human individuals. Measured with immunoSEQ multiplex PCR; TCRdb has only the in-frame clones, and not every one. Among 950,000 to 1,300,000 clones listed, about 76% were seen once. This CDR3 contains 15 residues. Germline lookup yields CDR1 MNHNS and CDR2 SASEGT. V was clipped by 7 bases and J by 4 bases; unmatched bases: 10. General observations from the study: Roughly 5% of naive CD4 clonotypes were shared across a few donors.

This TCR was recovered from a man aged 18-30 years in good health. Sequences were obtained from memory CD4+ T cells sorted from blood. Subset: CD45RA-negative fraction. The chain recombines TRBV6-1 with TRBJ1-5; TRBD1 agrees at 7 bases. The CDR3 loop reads CASTSTGRGNQPQHF. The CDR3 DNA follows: TGTGCCAGCACCTCGACAGGGAGGGGAAATCAGCCCCAGCATTTT.